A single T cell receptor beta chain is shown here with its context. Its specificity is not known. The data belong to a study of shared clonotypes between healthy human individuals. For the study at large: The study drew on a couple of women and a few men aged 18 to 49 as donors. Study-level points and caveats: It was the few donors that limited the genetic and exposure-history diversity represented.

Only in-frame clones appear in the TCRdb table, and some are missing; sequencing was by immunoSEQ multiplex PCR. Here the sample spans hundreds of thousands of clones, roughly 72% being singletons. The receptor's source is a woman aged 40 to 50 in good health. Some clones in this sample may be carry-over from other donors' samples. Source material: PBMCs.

Here the CDR3 DNA reads TGTGCCAGCAGTCGAGACAGGGGGGCGGGCACTGAAGCTTTCTTT. It specifies CASSRDRGAGTEAFF. V usage is TRBV2 and J usage is TRBJ1-1, with 9 bases lining up with TRBD1. Looked up from germline, CDR1 is SNHLY and CDR2 is FYNNEI. Germline trimming cut 5 bases from V and 4 bases from J; bases unmatched to any gene: 8. This CDR3 contains 15 residues.